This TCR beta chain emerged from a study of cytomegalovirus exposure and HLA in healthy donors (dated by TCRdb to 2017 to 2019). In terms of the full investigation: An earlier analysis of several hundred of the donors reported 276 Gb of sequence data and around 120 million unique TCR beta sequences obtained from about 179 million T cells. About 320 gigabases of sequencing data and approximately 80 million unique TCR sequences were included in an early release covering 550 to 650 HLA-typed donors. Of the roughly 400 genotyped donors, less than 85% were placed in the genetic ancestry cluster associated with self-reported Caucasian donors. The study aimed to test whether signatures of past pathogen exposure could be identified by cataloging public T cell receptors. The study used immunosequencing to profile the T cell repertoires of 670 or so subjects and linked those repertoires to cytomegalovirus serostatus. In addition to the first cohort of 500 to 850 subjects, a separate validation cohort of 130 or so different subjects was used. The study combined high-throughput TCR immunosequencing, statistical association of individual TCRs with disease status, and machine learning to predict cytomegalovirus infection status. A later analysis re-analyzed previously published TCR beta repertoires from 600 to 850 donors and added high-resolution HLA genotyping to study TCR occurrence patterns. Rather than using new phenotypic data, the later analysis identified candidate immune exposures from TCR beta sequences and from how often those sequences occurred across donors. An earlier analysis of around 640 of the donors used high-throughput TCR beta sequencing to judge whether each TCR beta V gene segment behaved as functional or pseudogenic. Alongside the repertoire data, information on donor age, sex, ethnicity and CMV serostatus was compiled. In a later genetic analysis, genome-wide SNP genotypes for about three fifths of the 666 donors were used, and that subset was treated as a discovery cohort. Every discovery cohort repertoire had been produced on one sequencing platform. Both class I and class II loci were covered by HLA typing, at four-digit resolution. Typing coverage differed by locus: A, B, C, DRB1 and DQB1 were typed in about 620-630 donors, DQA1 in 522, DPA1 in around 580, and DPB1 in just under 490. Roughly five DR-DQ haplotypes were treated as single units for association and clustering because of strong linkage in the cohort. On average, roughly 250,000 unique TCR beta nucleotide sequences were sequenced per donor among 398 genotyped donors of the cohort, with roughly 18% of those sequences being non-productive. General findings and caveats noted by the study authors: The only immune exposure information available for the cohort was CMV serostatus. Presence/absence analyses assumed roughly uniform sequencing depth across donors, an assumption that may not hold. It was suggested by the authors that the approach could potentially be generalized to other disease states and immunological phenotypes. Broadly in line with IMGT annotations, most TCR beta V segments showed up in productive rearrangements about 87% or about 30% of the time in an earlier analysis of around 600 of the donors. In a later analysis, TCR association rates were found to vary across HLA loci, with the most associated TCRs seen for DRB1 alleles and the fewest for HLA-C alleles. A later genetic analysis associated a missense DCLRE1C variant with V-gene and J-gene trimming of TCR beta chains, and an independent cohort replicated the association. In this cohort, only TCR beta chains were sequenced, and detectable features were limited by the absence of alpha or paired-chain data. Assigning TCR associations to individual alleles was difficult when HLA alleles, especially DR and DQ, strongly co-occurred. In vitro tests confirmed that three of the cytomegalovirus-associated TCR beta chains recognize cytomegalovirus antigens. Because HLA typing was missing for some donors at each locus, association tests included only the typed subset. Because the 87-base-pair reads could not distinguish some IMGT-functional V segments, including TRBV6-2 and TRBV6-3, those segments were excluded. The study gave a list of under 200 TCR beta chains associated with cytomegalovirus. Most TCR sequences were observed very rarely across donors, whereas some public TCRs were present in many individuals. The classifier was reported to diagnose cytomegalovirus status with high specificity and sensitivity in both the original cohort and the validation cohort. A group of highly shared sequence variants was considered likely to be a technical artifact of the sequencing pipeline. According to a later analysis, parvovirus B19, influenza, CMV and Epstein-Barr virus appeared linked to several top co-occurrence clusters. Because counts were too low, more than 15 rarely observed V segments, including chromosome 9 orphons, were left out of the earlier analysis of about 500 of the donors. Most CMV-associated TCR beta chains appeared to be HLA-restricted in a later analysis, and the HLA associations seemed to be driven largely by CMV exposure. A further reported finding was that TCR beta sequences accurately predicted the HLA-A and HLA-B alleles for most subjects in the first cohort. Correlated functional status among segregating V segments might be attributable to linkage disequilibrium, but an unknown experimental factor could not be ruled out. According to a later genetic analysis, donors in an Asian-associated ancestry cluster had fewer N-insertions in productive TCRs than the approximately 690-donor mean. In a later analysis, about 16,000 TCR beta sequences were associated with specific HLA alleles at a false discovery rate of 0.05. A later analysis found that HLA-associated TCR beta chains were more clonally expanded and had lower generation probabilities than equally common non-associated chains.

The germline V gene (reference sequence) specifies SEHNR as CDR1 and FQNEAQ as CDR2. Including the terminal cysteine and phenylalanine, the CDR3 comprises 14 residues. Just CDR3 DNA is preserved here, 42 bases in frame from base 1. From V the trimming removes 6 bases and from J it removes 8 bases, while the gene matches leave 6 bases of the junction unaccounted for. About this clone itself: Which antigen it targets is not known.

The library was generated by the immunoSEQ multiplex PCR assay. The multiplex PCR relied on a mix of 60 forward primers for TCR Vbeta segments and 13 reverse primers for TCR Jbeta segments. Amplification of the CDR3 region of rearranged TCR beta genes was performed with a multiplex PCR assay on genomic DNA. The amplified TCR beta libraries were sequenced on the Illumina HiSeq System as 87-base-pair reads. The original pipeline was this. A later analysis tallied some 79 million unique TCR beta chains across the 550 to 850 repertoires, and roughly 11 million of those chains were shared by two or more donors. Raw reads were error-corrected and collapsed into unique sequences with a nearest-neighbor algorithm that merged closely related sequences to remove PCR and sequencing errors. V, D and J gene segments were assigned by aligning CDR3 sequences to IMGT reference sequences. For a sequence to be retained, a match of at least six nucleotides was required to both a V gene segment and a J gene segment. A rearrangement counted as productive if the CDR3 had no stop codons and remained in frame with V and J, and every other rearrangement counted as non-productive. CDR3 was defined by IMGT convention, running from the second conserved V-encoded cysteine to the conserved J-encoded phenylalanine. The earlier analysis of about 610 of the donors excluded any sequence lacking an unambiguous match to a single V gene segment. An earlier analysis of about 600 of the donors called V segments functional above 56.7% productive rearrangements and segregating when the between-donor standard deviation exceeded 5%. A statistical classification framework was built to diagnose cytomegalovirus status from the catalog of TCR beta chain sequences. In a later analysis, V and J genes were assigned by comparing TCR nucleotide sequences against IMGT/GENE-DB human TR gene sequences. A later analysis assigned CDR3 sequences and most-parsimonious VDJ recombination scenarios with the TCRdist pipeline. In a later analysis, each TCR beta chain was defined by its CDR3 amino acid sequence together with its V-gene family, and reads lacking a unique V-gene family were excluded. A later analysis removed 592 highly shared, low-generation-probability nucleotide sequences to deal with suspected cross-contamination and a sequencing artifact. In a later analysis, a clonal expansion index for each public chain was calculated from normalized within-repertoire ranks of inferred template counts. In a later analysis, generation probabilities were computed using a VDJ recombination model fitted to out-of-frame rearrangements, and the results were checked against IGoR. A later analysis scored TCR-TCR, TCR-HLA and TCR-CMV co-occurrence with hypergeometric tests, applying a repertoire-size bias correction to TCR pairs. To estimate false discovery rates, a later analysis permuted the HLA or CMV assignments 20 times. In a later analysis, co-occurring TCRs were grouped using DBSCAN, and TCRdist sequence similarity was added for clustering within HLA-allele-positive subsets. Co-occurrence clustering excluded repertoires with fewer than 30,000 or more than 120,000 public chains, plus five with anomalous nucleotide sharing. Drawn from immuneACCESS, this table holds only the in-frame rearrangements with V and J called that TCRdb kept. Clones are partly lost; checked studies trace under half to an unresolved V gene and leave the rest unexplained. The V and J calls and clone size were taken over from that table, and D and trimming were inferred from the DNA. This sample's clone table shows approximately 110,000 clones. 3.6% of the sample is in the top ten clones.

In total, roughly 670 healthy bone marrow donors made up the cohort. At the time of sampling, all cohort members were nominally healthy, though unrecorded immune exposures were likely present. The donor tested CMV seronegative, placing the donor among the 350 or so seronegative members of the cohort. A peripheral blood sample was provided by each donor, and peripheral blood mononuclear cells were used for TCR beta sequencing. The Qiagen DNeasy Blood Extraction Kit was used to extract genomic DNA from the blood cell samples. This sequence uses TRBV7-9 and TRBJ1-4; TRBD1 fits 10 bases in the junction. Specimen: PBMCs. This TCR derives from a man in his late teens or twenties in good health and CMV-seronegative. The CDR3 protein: CASRRKDRGEKLFF. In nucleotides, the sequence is TGTGCCAGCAGACGAAAGGACAGGGGGGAAAAACTGTTTTTT.